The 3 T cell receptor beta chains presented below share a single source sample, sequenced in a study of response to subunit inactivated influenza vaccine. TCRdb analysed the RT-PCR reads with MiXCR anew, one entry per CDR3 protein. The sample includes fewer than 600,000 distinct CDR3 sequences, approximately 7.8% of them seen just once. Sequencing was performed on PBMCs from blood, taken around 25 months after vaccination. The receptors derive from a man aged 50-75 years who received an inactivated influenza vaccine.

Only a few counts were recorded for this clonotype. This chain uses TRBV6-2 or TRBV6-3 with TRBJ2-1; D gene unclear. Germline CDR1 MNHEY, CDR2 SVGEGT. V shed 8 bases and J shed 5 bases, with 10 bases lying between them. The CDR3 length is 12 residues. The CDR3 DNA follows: TGTGCCAGCGAGAACCCCCACAATGAGCAGTTCTTC. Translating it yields CASENPHNEQFF.

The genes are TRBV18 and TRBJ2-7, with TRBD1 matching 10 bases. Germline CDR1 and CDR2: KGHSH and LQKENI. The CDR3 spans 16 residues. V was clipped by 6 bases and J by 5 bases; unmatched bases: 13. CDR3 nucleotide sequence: TGTGCCAGCTCTCCGACCTCGACAGGGGGCCTGAACGAGCAGTACTTC. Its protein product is CASSPTSTGGLNEQYF.

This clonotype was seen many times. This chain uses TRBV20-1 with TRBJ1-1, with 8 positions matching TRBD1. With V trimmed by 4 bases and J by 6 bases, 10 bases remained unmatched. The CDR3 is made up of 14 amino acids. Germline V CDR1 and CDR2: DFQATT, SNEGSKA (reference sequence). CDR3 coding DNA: TGCAGTGCTAATTATGGACAGGGCTTACCTGAAGCTTTCTTT. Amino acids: CSANYGQGLPEAFF.